Following are 14 T cell receptor beta chains from one sample sequenced in a study of CD8+ T cells in alopecia areata. Extracted from the samples, RNA was reverse transcribed into cDNA to serve as the sequencing template. Clones were read by immunoSEQ multiplex PCR, and TCRdb kept only the in-frame ones, dropping some. This repertoire shows more than 95,000 clones, 41% found once; its top ten account for roughly 1.3%. The sequencing sample was made of CD4+ T cells sorted from blood. Source of these receptors: a human donor with alopecia areata.

This clone turned up a few times. The gene calls are TRBV6-5 and TRBJ2-5; D gene uncertain. Deletions cut 0 bases from V and 5 bases from J, with 7 bases between. This CDR3 region has 13 residues. Germline V gene sequence: CDR1 MNHEY, CDR2 SVGAGI. CDR3 residues: CASSYSGRETQYF. The DNA of the CDR3 is TGTGCCAGCAGTTACTCCGGGCGCGAGACCCAGTACTTC.

The chain combines TRBV2 with TRBJ2-7; 7 bases are a match to TRBD1. The germline V gene has CDR1 SNHLY and CDR2 FYNNEI. V gave up 4 bases and J gave up 5 bases; unmatched junction bases: 8. The CDR3 sequence is 14 residues long. The CDR3 sequence: CASSGGRGLNEQYF. The CDR3, as DNA: TGTGCCAGCAGTGGGGGAAGGGGGCTGAACGAGCAGTACTTC.

The V call is TRBV2, the J call TRBJ2-7; weak D call: TRBD2 (5 bases). CDR3 size: 14 residues. Trimming took 3 bases from V and 2 from J, leaving 11 bases between them. CDR1 SNHLY and CDR2 FYNNEI come from the germline V gene. The chain's CDR3 is CASSDWTRTYEQYF. The DNA for the CDR3 is TGTGCCAGCAGTGATTGGACTCGAACCTACGAGCAGTACTTC.

This chain joins TRBV6-5 and TRBJ2-7, with D perhaps assigned TRBD1 or TRBD2 (5 bases each). Trimming pared 3 bases from V and 7 bases from J, leaving 16 bases between. The germline V gene has CDR1 MNHEY and CDR2 SVGAGI. The CDR3 totals 14 residues. The CDR3 DNA follows: TGTGCCAGCAGTTATTCGAGGGGAAGGGGTGAGCAGTACTTC. Translating gives CASSYSRGRGEQYF.

This clone was counted a few times. This sequence joins TRBV29-1 and TRBJ1-1; no firm D call. The V gene lost 7 bases and the J gene lost 1 base, with 10 bases spanning the gap. Germline assignment: CDR1 SQVTM and CDR2 ANQGSEA. CDR3 length: 12 residues. The CDR3 reads CSARRGNTEAFF. DNA of the CDR3: TGCAGCGCCAGGAGAGGGAACACTGAAGCTTTCTTT.

The CDR3 here is CASSQDWMITGELFF. In nucleotides, the CDR3 is TGTGCCAGCAGCCAAGATTGGATGATCACCGGGGAGCTGTTTTTT. The genes are TRBV4-2 and TRBJ2-2; D not resolved. The V gene's germline CDR1 is LGHNA and CDR2 YNFKEQ. Between the trimmed V and J ends, which lost 0 bases and 4 bases, there was a span of 9 bases. This CDR3 comprises 15 residues.

In its sample, this clone was seen many times. The same CDR3 is also encoded by other DNA sequences in this sample. The V and J genes are TRBV18 and TRBJ2-5; D is unresolved. The CDR3 runs to 13 residues. Germline-derived CDR1 and CDR2 are KGHSH and LQKENI. V lost 2 bases, J lost 1 base, and 5 bases lay in between. CDR3 in DNA: TGTGCCAGCTCACCAGGGCTCCAAGAGACCCAGTACTTC. Translating gives CASSPGLQETQYF.

This chain uses TRBV6-5 with TRBJ2-2, with D tentatively TRBD1 or TRBD2 (5 bases each). V lost 6 bases to trimming and J lost 6 bases, with 17 bases between them. Germline V gives CDR1 MNHEY, CDR2 SVGAGI. CDR3 length: 15 amino acids. CDR3 loop: CASSPGRRIPGELFF. In DNA, the CDR3 is TGTGCCAGCAGCCCGGGACGGCGAATTCCCGGGGAGCTGTTTTTT.

This clone showed up just a few times. This rearrangement joins TRBV5-6 to TRBJ2-3; D is possibly TRBD1 or TRBD2 (5 bases each). Trimming cost V 3 bases and J 3 bases, with 20 bases left between them. This CDR3 has 17 amino acids. Germline lookup yields CDR1 SGHDT and CDR2 YYEEEE. The CDR3 loop reads CASSSPGPLPATDTQYF. DNA of the CDR3: TGTGCCAGCAGCTCCCCGGGACCGCTACCAGCAACAGATACGCAGTATTTT.

The chain links TRBV4-2 to TRBJ1-2, with 10 bases lining up with TRBD1. Germline V gives CDR1 LGHNA, CDR2 YNFKEQ. V gave up 3 bases and J gave up 3 bases; unmatched junction bases: 4. The CDR3 runs 15 residues. CDR3 sequence reads: CASSQPGTGDYGYTF. The CDR3 bases are TGTGCCAGCAGCCAGCCCGGGACAGGGGACTATGGCTACACCTTC.

This clone was counted only a few times. V is TRBV2 and J is TRBJ2-2; 7 nucleotides agree with TRBD2. The CDR3 runs 15 residues. After removal of 7 bases from V and 3 bases from J, the junction contained 8 bases not matched to a gene. The germline V gene encodes CDR1 SNHLY and CDR2 FYNNEI. CDR3 nucleotides: TGTGCCAGCACCCGGGATCTAGCGGACACCGGGGAGCTGTTTTTT. Protein product: CASTRDLADTGELFF.

V is TRBV7-3 and J is TRBJ1-5; D ambiguous. CDR3 length equals 15 residues. V lost 5 bases, J lost 2 bases, and 13 bases lay in between. The germline V gene has CDR1 SGHTA and CDR2 FQGTGA. This chain's CDR3 is CASSPDTARNQPQHF. DNA of the CDR3: TGTGCCAGCAGCCCAGACACGGCTCGCAATCAGCCCCAGCATTTT.

The rearrangement links TRBV30 to TRBJ2-7; 8 bases align to TRBD1. V was clipped by 3 bases and J by 7 bases; unmatched bases: 8. This CDR3 spans 13 amino acids. From germline, CDR1 is GTSNPN and CDR2 SVGIG (reference sequence). CDR3 in amino acids: CAWSRGQVWEQYF. In nucleotides, the CDR3 is TGTGCCTGGAGCAGGGGGCAGGTTTGGGAGCAGTACTTC.

This clone was seen a handful of times. The J gene is TRBJ1-5, the V gene TRBV19; TRBD1 might be the D (5 bases). V was clipped by 5 bases and J by 3 bases, with 8 bases between them. This CDR3 spans 13 amino acids. Germline V lookup: CDR1 LNHDA, CDR2 SQIVND (reference sequence). Here the CDR3 reads CASSGASNQPQHF. The CDR3 DNA is TGTGCCAGTAGTGGGGCCTCCAATCAGCCCCAGCATTTT.